A single sample gave rise to the 22 T cell receptor beta chains below, sequenced in a study of T cells in Graves' hyperthyroidism and ophthalmopathy. TCR beta CDR3 region amplification was performed from RNA transcripts. The primer set for the first-round RT-PCR of the TCR CDR3 was HTBI. TCRdb re-derived calls from the multiplex PCR reads in MiXCR, one entry per CDR3 protein. The table has about 520,000 distinct CDR3 sequences, around 21% seen once. Input material: blood. The receptors were gathered from a man aged 18 to 29 with Graves' hyperthyroidism.

This clonotype showed up just a few times. This chain connects TRBV11-2 to TRBJ2-7; weak D call: TRBD2 (7 bases). CDR1 and CDR2 from the germline V gene are SGHAT and FQNNGV. Trimming left V 3 bases short and J 2 bases short, with 14 bases between. This CDR3 has 15 amino acids. The CDR3: CASSLNRGGPYEQYF. As DNA, the CDR3 is TGTGCCAGCAGCTTGAATAGGGGGGGTCCCTACGAGCAGTACTTC.

This clonotype has ten or more counts. This chain connects TRBV20-1 to TRBJ1-5; possibly TRBD1 for D (6 bases). This CDR3 is 13 amino acids long. Germline V gene lookup returns CDR1 DFQATT and CDR2 SNEGSKA (reference sequence). V was cut by 4 bases and J by 5 bases, with 12 bases left in between. The DNA of the CDR3 is TGCAGTGCTAACGGGGGCTCTGATCAGCCCCAGCATTTT. Protein: CSANGGSDQPQHF.

This chain joins TRBV20-1 and TRBJ1-1; TRBD1 might be the D (5 bases). V lost 6 bases to trimming and J lost 7 bases, with 18 bases between them. This CDR3 has 13 amino acids. Germline-derived CDR1 and CDR2 are DFQATT and SNEGSKA (reference sequence). CDR3: CSAPGGVGGEAFF. The CDR3 coding sequence is TGCAGTGCCCCCGGAGGGGTGGGAGGTGAAGCTTTCTTT.

This clonotype occurred a few times. V and J are TRBV11-2 and TRBJ2-1; D tentatively reads TRBD1 or TRBD2 (6 bases each). Germline CDR1 is SGHAT and CDR2 is FQNNGV. The ends were cut back, 5 bases at V and 7 bases at J, with 18 bases in the middle. This CDR3 is built from 15 residues. CDR3 DNA sequence: TGTGCCAGCAGCCGGACTATGGCAGGGGAAAATGAGCAGTTCTTC. This gives the protein CASSRTMAGENEQFF.

This clonotype was observed at least ten times. This rearrangement joins TRBV10-3 to TRBJ1-2; the D gene is possibly TRBD1 (6 bases). The ends were cut back, 0 bases at V and 2 bases at J, with 16 bases in the middle. CDR1 and CDR2 from the germline V gene are ENHRY and SYGVKD. The CDR3 contains 17 residues. CDR3 protein: CAISESTGHTTNYGYTF. In DNA, the CDR3 is TGTGCCATCAGTGAGTCGACGGGACACACAACGAACTATGGCTACACCTTC.

V and J are TRBV7-6 and TRBJ1-1; TRBD1 matches at 7 bases. The V gene end was trimmed by 5 bases and the J gene end by 4 bases; junction bases not matched to a gene: 10. Germline V gene data show CDR1 as SGHVS and CDR2 as FNYEAQ. The CDR3 contains 15 residues. The CDR3 DNA follows: TGTGCCAGCAGCCCGGACGCAGGGGGAGGCACTGAAGCTTTCTTT. Protein product: CASSPDAGGGTEAFF.

This clonotype appeared many times. A single base separates this from a much larger clone, so it may be a read error. This sequence joins TRBV12-3 or TRBV12-4 and TRBJ1-2; weak D call: TRBD1 (5 bases). The CDR3 totals 15 residues. V was shortened by 8 bases and J by 3 bases, with 19 bases between the two germline ends. DNA for the CDR3: TGTGCCAGCGGCTACTCACCCCGCAGGGACTATGGCTACACCTTC. This codes for CASGYSPRRDYGYTF.

This clonotype showed up many times. J is TRBJ1-5 and V is TRBV28, with 10 bases fitting TRBD1. The CDR3 has 16 amino acids. V dropped 3 bases and J dropped 6; count of bases not matched to a gene: 8. Germline V gene sequence: CDR1 MDHEN, CDR2 SYDVKM. CDR3: CASSLETGGAFQPQHF. CDR3 coding DNA: TGTGCCAGCAGTTTGGAGACAGGGGGCGCGTTTCAGCCCCAGCATTTT.

The sample holds many counts of this clonotype. The rearrangement uses TRBV5-1 and TRBJ1-1; the D is unclear. V was shortened by 2 bases and J by 5 bases, with 13 bases between the two germline ends. The germline CDR1 and CDR2 sequences are SGHRS and YFSETQ. This CDR3 is 14 amino acids long. In DNA form, the CDR3 reads TGCGCCAGCAGCTTCGGTGGGGAAGCGACTGAAGCTTTCTTT. As protein: CASSFGGEATEAFF.

At least ten counts were recorded for this clonotype. The chain employs TRBV27 and TRBJ2-4; possible D gene TRBD1, 6 bases. V lost 3 bases and J 7 bases, leaving 13 bases between the germline ends. The CDR3 has 14 amino acids. The germline gives CDR1 MNHEY, CDR2 SMNVEV (reference sequence). The DNA for the CDR3 is TGTGCCAGCAGTTTCGCTGGGGGCATGAACATTCAGTACTTC. This encodes CASSFAGGMNIQYF.

This clonotype was recorded at least ten times. The chain joins TRBV28 to TRBJ1-2; D might be TRBD1 (6 bases). Germline V lookup: CDR1 MDHEN, CDR2 SYDVKM. The ends were cut back, 7 bases at V and 3 bases at J, with 15 bases in the middle. This CDR3 has 14 residues. The CDR3 DNA reads TGTGCCAGCACCGCGCCCGGGGGCGACTATGGCTACACCTTC. Translation gives CASTAPGGDYGYTF.

This clonotype showed up just a few times. V is TRBV5-1 and J is TRBJ2-5; D remains ambiguous. The CDR3 has 15 amino acids. The V end was cut by 4 bases, the J end by 3 bases, with 16 bases between. Germline V gives CDR1 SGHRS, CDR2 YFSETQ. In DNA form, the CDR3 reads TGCGCCAGCAGCCAAGAACTCGCACGAAAAGAGACCCAGTACTTC. Residues: CASSQELARKETQYF.

V usage is TRBV6-2 or TRBV6-3 and J usage is TRBJ2-7; possibly TRBD1 for D (5 bases). The CDR3 consists of 12 residues. Deletions cut 4 bases from V and 3 bases from J, with 7 bases between. CDR1 and CDR2 (germline): MNHEY, SVGEGT. The CDR3 loop is CASSSTVYEQYF. DNA for the CDR3: TGTGCCAGCAGTTCGACAGTCTACGAGCAGTACTTC.

At least ten counts were recorded for this clonotype. Germline and junction disagree at one end, which may indicate a read error. The chain recombines TRBV6-1 with TRBJ2-7, with 10 bases fitting TRBD2. Germline assignment: CDR1 MNHNS and CDR2 SASEGT. The CDR3 loop spans 12 amino acids. The CDR3 DNA sequence: TGTGCCAGCAGCTCCGGGACTAGCGAGGAGTACTTC. Protein product: CASSSGTSEEYF.

This clonotype was seen at least ten times. The chain employs TRBV9 and TRBJ2-2, with 12 positions matching TRBD1. With 0 bases clipped from V and 7 bases from J, the junction kept 7 bases outside the gene matches. The CDR3 has 17 residues. From germline, CDR1 is SGDLS and CDR2 YYNGEE. The CDR3 sequence: CASSVAGTGGVGGELFF. The DNA of the CDR3 is TGTGCCAGCAGCGTAGCCGGGACAGGGGGCGTTGGCGGGGAGCTGTTTTTT.

The gene calls are TRBV4-1 and TRBJ2-7; D may be TRBD2 (5 bases). This CDR3 has 16 residues. Trimming cost V 0 bases and J 3 bases, with 15 bases left between them. CDR1 is MGHRA and CDR2 is YSYEKL in the germline V gene. This CDR3 is CASSQEWPGNDYEQYF. In DNA, the CDR3 is TGCGCCAGCAGCCAAGAATGGCCGGGGAACGACTACGAGCAGTACTTC.

At least ten counts were recorded for this clonotype. The genes are TRBV30 and TRBJ1-5; unclear D gene. The germline V gene has CDR1 GTSNPN and CDR2 SVGIG (reference sequence). The CDR3 contains 13 residues. V dropped 5 bases and J dropped 0 bases, with 8 bases sitting between them. DNA for the CDR3: TGTGCCTGGGGCCTGGGTAGCAATCAGCCCCAGCATTTT. It yields the protein CAWGLGSNQPQHF. The entire variable domain, with the rest obtained from reference TRBV30 and TRBJ1-5, is as follows: SQTIHQWPATLVQPVGSPLSLECTVEGTSNPNLYWYRQAAGRGLQLLFYSVGIGQISSEVPQNLSASRPQDRQFILSSKKLLLSDSGFYLCAWGLGSNQPQHFGDGTRLSIL.

This clonotype was picked up a small number of times. This chain uses TRBV2 with TRBJ2-7; weak D call: TRBD1 (6 bases). Germline lookup yields CDR1 SNHLY and CDR2 FYNNEI. The CDR3 totals 12 residues. V lost 7 bases and J lost 5, with 12 bases in between. CDR3 in DNA: TGTGCCAGCATCCTACAGGGCGACGAGCAGTACTTC. It codes for CASILQGDEQYF.

The chain combines TRBV20-1 with TRBJ2-6; a weak D match, TRBD2 (5 bases). Germline loops: CDR1 DFQATT, CDR2 SNEGSKA (reference sequence). V was shortened by 3 bases and J by 0 bases, with 9 bases between the two germline ends. The CDR3 covers 15 residues. The DNA of the CDR3 is TGCAGTGCTAGCTCGGGGAGCTCTGGGGCCAACGTCCTGACTTTC. It is translated as CSASSGSSGANVLTF.

This clonotype was picked up many times. The chain has TRBV28 and TRBJ1-2; TRBD1 aligns across 8 bases. J was trimmed by 3 bases and V by 6 bases; bases with no gene match: 6. The germline gives CDR1 MDHEN, CDR2 SYDVKM. This CDR3 region has 14 residues. The CDR3 here is CASSRTGYDYGYTF. DNA for the CDR3: TGTGCCAGCAGCAGGACAGGGTACGACTATGGCTACACCTTC.

This clonotype was detected many times. The V and J genes are TRBV28 and TRBJ2-2; TRBD2 matches at 13 bases. V trimming: 6 bases; J trimming: 2 bases; junction bases outside the gene matches: 6. The CDR3 spans 17 residues. Germline assignment: CDR1 MDHEN and CDR2 SYDVKM. The CDR3, as DNA: TGTGCCAGCAGCCCAGGGACTAGCGGGGCCAACACCGGGGAGCTGTTTTTT. Residues: CASSPGTSGANTGELFF.

This clonotype was found many times. J is TRBJ2-7 and V is TRBV11-2, with 10 nucleotides matching TRBD2. The CDR3 is 16 residues long. After removal of 4 bases from V and 7 bases from J, the junction contained 13 bases not matched to a gene. Per the germline V gene, CDR1 is SGHAT and CDR2 is FQNNGV. The CDR3 DNA sequence: TGTGCCAGCAGCTACCCTAGCGGGGGCTACCCGGGGGAGCAGTACTTC. This codes for CASSYPSGGYPGEQYF.